This entry features one TCR beta chain sequence. Its antigen is not known. This record comes from a study of cytomegalovirus exposure and HLA in healthy donors. Study-wide findings and caveats: One cluster of highly shared sequence variants probably arose as a sequencing artifact. At a 0.05 false discovery rate, a later analysis found roughly 17,000 TCR beta sequences to be associated with HLA alleles. With high specificity and sensitivity, the classifier reportedly diagnosed cytomegalovirus status.

PCR primers comprised 60 Vbeta and 13 Jbeta primers. The protocol was immunoSEQ multiplex PCR, while the TCRdb copy is restricted to in-frame clones and leaves out a portion. The sample holds under 300,000 clones, over 70% seen once. The specimen was PBMCs. This clonotype was sampled from a woman aged 55-75 years in good health and CMV-seropositive.

CDR3 region: CASWSGFPFSEAFF. As DNA, the CDR3 is TGTGCCAGCTGGTCGGGATTTCCCTTCAGTGAAGCTTTCTTT. V and J are TRBV2 and TRBJ1-1; the D is unclear. Germline lookup yields CDR1 SNHLY and CDR2 FYNNEI. The V end lost 8 bases, the J end lost 7 bases, and 20 bases lay between the germline ends. The CDR3 is 14 residues long.